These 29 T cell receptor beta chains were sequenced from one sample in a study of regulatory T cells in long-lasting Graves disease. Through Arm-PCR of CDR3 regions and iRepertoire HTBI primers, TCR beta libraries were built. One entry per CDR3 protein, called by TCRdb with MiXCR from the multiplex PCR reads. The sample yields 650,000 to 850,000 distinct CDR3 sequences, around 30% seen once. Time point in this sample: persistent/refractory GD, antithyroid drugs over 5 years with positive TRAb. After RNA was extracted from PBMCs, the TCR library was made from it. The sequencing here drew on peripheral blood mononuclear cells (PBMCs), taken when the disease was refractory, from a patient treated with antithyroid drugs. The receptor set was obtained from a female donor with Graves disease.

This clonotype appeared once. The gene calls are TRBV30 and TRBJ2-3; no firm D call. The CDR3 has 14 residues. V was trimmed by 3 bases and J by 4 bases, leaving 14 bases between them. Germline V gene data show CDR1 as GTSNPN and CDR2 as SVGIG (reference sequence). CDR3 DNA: TGTGCCTGGAGGCCACCAAGTGTCCCAGATACGCAGTATTTT. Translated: CAWRPPSVPDTQYF.

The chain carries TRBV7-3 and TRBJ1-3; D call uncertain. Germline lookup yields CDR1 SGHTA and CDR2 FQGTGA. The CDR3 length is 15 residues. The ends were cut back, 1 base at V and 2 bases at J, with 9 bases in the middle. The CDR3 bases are TGTGCCAGCAGCTTAAGGTCCGGACCTGGAAACACCATATATTTT. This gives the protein CASSLRSGPGNTIYF.

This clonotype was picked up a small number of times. CDR3 in amino acids: CASSSDNGRYGYTF. Written as DNA, the CDR3 is TGTGCCAGTAGTAGCGATAACGGTCGGTATGGCTACACCTTC. V usage is TRBV19 and J usage is TRBJ1-2; D unclear. Germline-derived CDR1 and CDR2 are LNHDA and SQIVND (reference sequence). Trimming took off 4 bases at V and 5 bases at J, with 14 bases between the two ends. The CDR3 covers 14 residues.

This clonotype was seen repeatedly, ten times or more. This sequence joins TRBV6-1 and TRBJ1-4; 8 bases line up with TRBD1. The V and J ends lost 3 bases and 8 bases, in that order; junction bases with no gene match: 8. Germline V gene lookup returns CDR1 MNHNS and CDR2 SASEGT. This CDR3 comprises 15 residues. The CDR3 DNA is TGTGCCAGCAGTGACCTGACAGGGGCTGGCGAAAAACTGTTTTTT. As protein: CASSDLTGAGEKLFF.

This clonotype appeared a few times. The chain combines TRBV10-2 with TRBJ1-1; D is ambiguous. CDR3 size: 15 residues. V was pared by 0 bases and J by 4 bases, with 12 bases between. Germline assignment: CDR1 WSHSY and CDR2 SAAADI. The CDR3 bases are TGCGCCAGCAGTGAGTCCCCGGGGTTGGGCACTGAAGCTTTCTTT. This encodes CASSESPGLGTEAFF.

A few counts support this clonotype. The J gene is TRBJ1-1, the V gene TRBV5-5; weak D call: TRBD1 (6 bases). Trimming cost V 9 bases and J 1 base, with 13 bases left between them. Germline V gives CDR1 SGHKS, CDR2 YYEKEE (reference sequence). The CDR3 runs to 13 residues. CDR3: CATREGGNTEAFF. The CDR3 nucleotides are TGTGCCACCAGGGAAGGGGGGAACACTGAAGCTTTCTTT.

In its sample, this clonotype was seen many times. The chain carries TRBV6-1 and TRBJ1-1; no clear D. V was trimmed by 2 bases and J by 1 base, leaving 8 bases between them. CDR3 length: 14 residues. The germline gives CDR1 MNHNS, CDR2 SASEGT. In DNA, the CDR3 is TGTGCCAGCAGTGAAATTCGTGGGAACACTGAAGCTTTCTTT. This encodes CASSEIRGNTEAFF.

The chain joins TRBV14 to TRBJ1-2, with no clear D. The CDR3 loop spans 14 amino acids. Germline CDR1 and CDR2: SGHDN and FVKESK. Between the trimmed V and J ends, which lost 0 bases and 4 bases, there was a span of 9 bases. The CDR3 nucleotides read TGTGCCAGCAGCCAAGATAAAAGTTTCTATGGCTACACCTTC. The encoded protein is CASSQDKSFYGYTF. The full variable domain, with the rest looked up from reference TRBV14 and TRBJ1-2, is EAGVTQFPSHSVIEKGQTVTLRCDPISGHDNLYWYRRVMGKEIKFLLHFVKESKQDESGMPNNRFLAERTGGTYSTLKVQPAELEDSGVYFCASSQDKSFYGYTFGSGTRLTVV.

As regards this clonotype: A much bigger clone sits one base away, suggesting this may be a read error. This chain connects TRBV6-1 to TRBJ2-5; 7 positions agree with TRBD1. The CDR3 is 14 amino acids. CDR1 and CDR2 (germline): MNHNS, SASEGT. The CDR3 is CASRLGTVQEAQYF. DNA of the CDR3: TGTGCCAGCAGGCTCGGGACAGTACAAGAGGCCCAGTACTTC.

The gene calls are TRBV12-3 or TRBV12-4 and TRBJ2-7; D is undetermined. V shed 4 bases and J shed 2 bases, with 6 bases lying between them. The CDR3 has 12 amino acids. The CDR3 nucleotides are TGTGCCAGCAGTTGGGGAACCTACGAGCAGTACTTC. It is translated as CASSWGTYEQYF.

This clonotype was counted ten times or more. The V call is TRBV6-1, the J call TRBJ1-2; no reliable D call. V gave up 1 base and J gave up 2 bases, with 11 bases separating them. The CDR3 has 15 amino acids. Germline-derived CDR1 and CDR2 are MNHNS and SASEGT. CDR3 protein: CASSEEKGPNYGYTF. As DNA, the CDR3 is TGTGCCAGCAGTGAAGAGAAAGGGCCAAACTATGGCTACACCTTC.

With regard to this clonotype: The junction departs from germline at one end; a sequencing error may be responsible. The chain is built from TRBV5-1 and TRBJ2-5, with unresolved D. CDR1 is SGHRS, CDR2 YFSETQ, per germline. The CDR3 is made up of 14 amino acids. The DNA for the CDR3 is TGCGCCAGCAGCTCAAACTCGATGCAAGGGACCCAGTACTTC. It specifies CASSSNSMQGTQYF.

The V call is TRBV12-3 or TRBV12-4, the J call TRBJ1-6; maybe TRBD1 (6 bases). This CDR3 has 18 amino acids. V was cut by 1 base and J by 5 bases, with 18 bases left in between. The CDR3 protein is CASSLGWRGRTNNSPLHF. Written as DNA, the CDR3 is TGTGCCAGCAGTTTAGGTTGGAGGGGGAGAACCAATAATTCACCCCTCCACTTT.

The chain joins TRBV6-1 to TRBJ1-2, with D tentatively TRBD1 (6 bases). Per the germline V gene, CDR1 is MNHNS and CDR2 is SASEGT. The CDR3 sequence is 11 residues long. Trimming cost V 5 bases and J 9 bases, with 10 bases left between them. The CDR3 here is CASSRDTRYTF. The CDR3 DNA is TGTGCCAGCAGTAGGGACACTCGCTACACCTTC.

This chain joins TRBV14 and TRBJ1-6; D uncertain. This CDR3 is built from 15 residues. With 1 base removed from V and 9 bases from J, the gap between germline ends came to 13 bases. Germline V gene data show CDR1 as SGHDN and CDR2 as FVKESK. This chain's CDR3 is CASSQGSGYTSPLHF. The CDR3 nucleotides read TGTGCCAGCAGCCAAGGGTCCGGCTACACTTCACCCCTCCACTTT. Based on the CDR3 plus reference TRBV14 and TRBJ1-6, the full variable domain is EAGVTQFPSHSVIEKGQTVTLRCDPISGHDNLYWYRRVMGKEIKFLLHFVKESKQDESGMPNNRFLAERTGGTYSTLKVQPAELEDSGVYFCASSQGSGYTSPLHFGNGTRLTVT.

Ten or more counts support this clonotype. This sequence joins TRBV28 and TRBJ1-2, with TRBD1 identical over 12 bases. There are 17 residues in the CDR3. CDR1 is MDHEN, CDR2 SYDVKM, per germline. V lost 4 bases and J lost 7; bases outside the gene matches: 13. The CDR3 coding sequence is TGTGCCAGCAGTTACCCCCACCCGGGACAGGGGGCTGGTGGCTACACCTTC. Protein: CASSYPHPGQGAGGYTF.

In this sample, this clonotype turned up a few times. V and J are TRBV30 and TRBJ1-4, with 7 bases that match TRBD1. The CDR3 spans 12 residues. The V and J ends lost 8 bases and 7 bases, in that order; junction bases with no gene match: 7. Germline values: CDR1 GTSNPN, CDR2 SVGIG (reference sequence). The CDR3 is CARQGGSEKLFF. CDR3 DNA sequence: TGTGCCAGACAGGGAGGGAGTGAAAAACTGTTTTTT.

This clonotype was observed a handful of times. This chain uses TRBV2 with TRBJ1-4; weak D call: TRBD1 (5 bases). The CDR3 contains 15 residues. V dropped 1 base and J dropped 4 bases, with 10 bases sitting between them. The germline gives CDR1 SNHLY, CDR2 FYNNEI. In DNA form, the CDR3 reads TGTGCCAGCAGTGAAGGGGGTCAGGGTAATGAAAAACTGTTTTTT. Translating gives CASSEGGQGNEKLFF.

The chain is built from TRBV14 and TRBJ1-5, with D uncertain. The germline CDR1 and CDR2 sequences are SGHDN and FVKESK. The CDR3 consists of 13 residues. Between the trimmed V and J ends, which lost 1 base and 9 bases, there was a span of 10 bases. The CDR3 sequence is CASSQGAGLPQHF. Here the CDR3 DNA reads TGTGCCAGCAGCCAAGGTGCGGGGTTGCCCCAGCATTTT.

The CDR3 sequence: CASGGGLGYEQYF. Here the CDR3 DNA reads TGTGCCAGCGGAGGGGGACTAGGCTACGAGCAGTACTTC. The chain links TRBV2 to TRBJ2-7; 8 positions match TRBD2. This CDR3 is built from 13 residues. The germline V gene has CDR1 SNHLY and CDR2 FYNNEI. V was pared by 8 bases and J by 3 bases, with 6 bases of the junction left unmatched.

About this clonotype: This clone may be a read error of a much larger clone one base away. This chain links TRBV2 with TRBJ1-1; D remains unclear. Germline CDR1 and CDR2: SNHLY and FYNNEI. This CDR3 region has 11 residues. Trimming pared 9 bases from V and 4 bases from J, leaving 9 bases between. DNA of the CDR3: TGTGCCAGTGTTGTCAGCACTGAAGCTTTCTTT. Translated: CASVVSTEAFF.

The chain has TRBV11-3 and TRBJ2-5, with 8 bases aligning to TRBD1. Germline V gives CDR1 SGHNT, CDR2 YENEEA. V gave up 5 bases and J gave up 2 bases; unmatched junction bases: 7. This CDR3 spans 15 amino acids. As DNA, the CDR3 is TGTGCCAGCAGCCTACAGAGACAGGGGCAAGAGACCCAGTACTTC. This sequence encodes CASSLQRQGQETQYF.

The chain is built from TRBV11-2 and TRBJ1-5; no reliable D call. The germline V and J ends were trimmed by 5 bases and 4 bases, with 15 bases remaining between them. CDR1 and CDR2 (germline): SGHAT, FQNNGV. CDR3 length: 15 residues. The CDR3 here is CASSRGKAANQPQHF. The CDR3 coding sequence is TGTGCCAGCAGCCGAGGGAAGGCCGCTAATCAGCCCCAGCATTTT.

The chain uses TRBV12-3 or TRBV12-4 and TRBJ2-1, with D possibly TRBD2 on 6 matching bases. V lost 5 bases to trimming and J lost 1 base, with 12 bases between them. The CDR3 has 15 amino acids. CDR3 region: CASSRSGTSYNEQFF. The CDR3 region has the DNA TGTGCCAGCAGTCGTTCCGGGACTTCCTACAATGAGCAGTTCTTC.

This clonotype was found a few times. CDR3: CAGGRGKATGEAFF. In DNA, the CDR3 is TGTGCCGGGGGTAGGGGTAAGGCGACCGGTGAAGCTTTCTTT. The V call is TRBV2, the J call TRBJ1-1, with D perhaps matching TRBD1 (5 bases). Deletions cut 11 bases from V and 7 bases from J, with 23 bases between. In germline, CDR1 is SNHLY, CDR2 FYNNEI. This CDR3 is 14 amino acids long.

This CDR3 reads CASSLVSGGIGGYTF. The DNA for the CDR3 is TGTGCCAGCAGCTTAGTTTCAGGGGGAATAGGTGGCTACACCTTC. This chain links TRBV7-9 with TRBJ1-2; 7 bases agree with TRBD1. V lost 1 base to trimming and J lost 7 bases; unmatched junction nucleotides: 9. The CDR3 is 15 residues long. Germline V CDR1 and CDR2: SEHNR, FQNEAQ (reference sequence).

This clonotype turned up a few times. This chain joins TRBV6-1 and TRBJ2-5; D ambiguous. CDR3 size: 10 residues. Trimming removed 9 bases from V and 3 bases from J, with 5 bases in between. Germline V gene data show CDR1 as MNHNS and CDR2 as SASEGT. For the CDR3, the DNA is TGTGCCAGTGGGAAAGAGACCCAGTACTTC. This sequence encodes CASGKETQYF.

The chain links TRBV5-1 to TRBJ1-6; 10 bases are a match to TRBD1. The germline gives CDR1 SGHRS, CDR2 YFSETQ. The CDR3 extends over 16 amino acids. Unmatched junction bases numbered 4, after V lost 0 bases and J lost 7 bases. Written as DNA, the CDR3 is TGCGCCAGCAGCTTGGGCCCGGGACAGGGGAATTCACCCCTCCACTTT. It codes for CASSLGPGQGNSPLHF.

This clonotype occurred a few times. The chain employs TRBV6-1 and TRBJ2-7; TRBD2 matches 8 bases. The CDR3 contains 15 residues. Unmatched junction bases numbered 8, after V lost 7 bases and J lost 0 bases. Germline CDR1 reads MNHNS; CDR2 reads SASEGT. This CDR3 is CASTDWSGSSYEQYF. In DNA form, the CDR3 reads TGTGCCAGCACGGACTGGAGCGGGAGCTCCTACGAGCAGTACTTC.